A selection of T cell receptor beta chains follows, all from one sample in a study of OX40 agonist ivuxolimab in advanced cancers. TCRdb's table, derived via immunoSEQ multiplex PCR, lists solely in-frame clones and lacks some. The repertoire holds about 55,000 clones, with approximately 83% as singletons. Sequenced material: CD4+ or CD8+ T cells sorted from blood, taken in a trial of the OX40 agonist ivuxolimab. The source of these receptors is an adult with an advanced solid tumor such as melanoma, head and neck, liver or kidney cancer. The CDR3 runs from the conserved cysteine through the conserved F or W. A D gene is named only where the DNA matches it firmly. The size field is filled for only some rows; it gives once, few, many or a size class.

v_call	d_call	j_call	clone_size	cdr3_aa	cdr3_nt
TRBV19	TRBD1	TRBJ2-4	-	CASSNQGAAENIQYF	TGTGCCAGTAGTAACCAGGGGGCGGCTGAAAACATTCAGTACTTC
TRBV5-6	-	TRBJ2-5	-	CASTKDFEDETQYF	TGTGCCAGCACCAAAGACTTCGAGGATGAGACCCAGTACTTC
TRBV15	TRBD1	TRBJ2-1	-	CATSRDRGRIDNEQFF	TGTGCCACCAGCAGAGACAGGGGGCGTATTGACAATGAGCAGTTCTTC
TRBV5-4	-	TRBJ2-3	-	CASSLSGRHYTDTQYF	TGTGCCAGCAGCTTGAGCGGCAGGCACTACACAGATACGCAGTATTTT
TRBV30	TRBD1	TRBJ2-1	once	CAWRGQGVEQFF	TGTGCCTGGAGGGGACAGGGCGTTGAGCAGTTCTTC
TRBV6-1	-	TRBJ2-7	-	CASSENAYRQYF	TGTGCCAGCAGTGAAAATGCGTATCGGCAGTACTTC
TRBV29-1	-	TRBJ2-1	-	CSVVGQPGNEQFF	TGCAGCGTTGTGGGCCAACCAGGCAATGAGCAGTTCTTC
TRBV4-1	-	TRBJ1-5	-	CASSQSMGQPQHF	TGCGCCAGCAGCCAATCCATGGGCCAGCCCCAGCATTTT
TRBV6-5	-	TRBJ2-1	-	CASSYANEQFF	TGTGCCAGCAGTTACGCCAATGAGCAGTTCTTC
TRBV30	-	TRBJ1-1	once	CAWNLYFGQGAFF	TGTGCCTGGAACTTGTACTTCGGGCAGGGGGCTTTCTTT
TRBV18	TRBD2	TRBJ2-7	once	CASSPPGLALAYEQYF	TGTGCCAGCTCACCTCCGGGACTAGCCCTAGCCTACGAGCAGTACTTC